Each of the 27 T cell receptor beta chains below was sequenced from the same sample in a study of control samples from healthy donors and cancer patients. Sequenced by immunoSEQ multiplex PCR; TCRdb stores in-frame clones only, minus some. Here the sample spans 50,000 to 75,000 clones, approximately 85% being singletons. Specimen: blood. The receptors come from a man aged 35 to 55 in good health.

V and J are TRBV4-3 and TRBJ2-2, with 15 bases fitting TRBD2. In germline, CDR1 is LGHNA, CDR2 YSLEER. The V and J ends lost 4 bases and 6 bases, in that order; junction bases with no gene match: 3. This CDR3 has 16 amino acids. CDR3 nucleotide sequence: TGCGCCAGCAGCCCTGGACTAGCGGGAGGGGCCGGGGAGCTGTTTTTT. Translation: CASSPGLAGGAGELFF.

The chain recombines TRBV7-8 with TRBJ2-5; D call uncertain. The germline V and J ends were trimmed by 6 bases and 3 bases, with 5 bases remaining between them. CDR1 and CDR2 (germline): SGHVS, FQNEAQ. The CDR3 runs to 11 residues. The CDR3 loop reads CASRSEETQYF. CDR3 DNA: TGTGCCAGCAGATCAGAAGAGACCCAGTACTTC.

The chain links TRBV6-4 to TRBJ2-3; D is ambiguous. CDR3 size: 15 residues. Deletions cut 2 bases from V and 4 bases from J, with 13 bases between. The germline gives CDR1 MRHNA, CDR2 SNTAGT. CDR3 amino acids: CASSDSAGGADTQYF. DNA of the CDR3: TGTGCCAGCAGTGACAGCGCAGGCGGCGCAGATACGCAGTATTTT.

The genes are TRBV27 and TRBJ1-2; 7 positions agree with TRBD1. The CDR3 totals 15 residues. V dropped 5 bases and J dropped 8; count of bases not matched to a gene: 14. Germline V CDR1 and CDR2: MNHEY, SMNVEV (reference sequence). CDR3 sequence (DNA): TGTGCCAGCAGTCCGTTACAGGGGCAAAGGTGGGGCTACACCTTC. Protein product: CASSPLQGQRWGYTF.

The chain joins TRBV5-1 to TRBJ2-7, with unresolved D. V lost 6 bases to trimming and J lost 1 base, with 14 bases between them. The CDR3 consists of 14 residues. Germline CDR1 and CDR2: SGHRS and YFSETQ. The CDR3 reads CASKLSDASYEQYF. In nucleotides, the CDR3 is TGCGCCAGCAAATTAAGTGACGCTTCCTACGAGCAGTACTTC.

V usage is TRBV6-2 or TRBV6-3 and J usage is TRBJ1-6, with D uncertain. Germline lookup yields CDR1 MNHEY and CDR2 SVGEGT. The V end was cut by 2 bases, the J end by 3 bases, with 5 bases between. This CDR3 has 14 amino acids. CDR3 sequence reads: CASSYDIYNSPLHF. The CDR3 DNA sequence: TGTGCCAGCAGTTACGACATCTATAATTCACCCCTCCACTTT.

The chain joins TRBV5-4 to TRBJ1-6; 8 bases map to TRBD1. CDR1 and CDR2 from the germline V gene are SGHNT and YYREEE (reference sequence). V lost 4 bases to trimming and J lost 7 bases; unmatched junction nucleotides: 7. This CDR3 region has 15 residues. CDR3 DNA sequence: TGTGCCAGCAGCACGAAGTGGACAGGGAATTCACCCCTCCACTTT. Translating gives CASSTKWTGNSPLHF. Full variable domain (remainder filled in from reference TRBV5-4 and TRBJ1-6): ETGVTQSPTHLIKTRGQQVTLRCSSQSGHNTVSWYQQALGQGPQFIFQYYREEENGRGNFPPRFSGLQFPNYSSELNVNALELDDSALYLCASSTKWTGNSPLHFGNGTRLTVT.

This chain joins TRBV5-4 and TRBJ1-2; possibly TRBD1 for D (6 bases). Trimming took 6 bases from V and 3 from J, leaving 18 bases between them. The CDR3 is 15 residues long. CDR1 is SGHNT and CDR2 is YYREEE in the germline V gene (reference sequence). CDR3 region: CASIGGRGSHYGYTF. The CDR3 nucleotides are TGTGCCAGCATCGGGGGCAGGGGTTCCCACTATGGCTACACCTTC.

The rearrangement joins TRBV7-2 to TRBJ1-3; 9 bases fit TRBD1. The CDR3 is 16 amino acids. CDR1 and CDR2 (germline): SGHTA, FQGNSA. J lost 0 bases, V lost 10 bases, and 10 bases had no gene match. The CDR3 here is CATGQQGAYSGNTIYF. The CDR3 nucleotides are TGTGCCACCGGGCAACAGGGGGCGTACTCTGGAAACACCATATATTTT.

The V and J genes are TRBV7-9 and TRBJ1-5, with no clear D. V was cut by 0 bases and J by 5 bases, with 5 bases left in between. CDR3 length equals 13 residues. Germline CDR1 is SEHNR and CDR2 is FQNEAQ (reference sequence). The CDR3 here is CASSLAADQPQHF. The CDR3 DNA is TGTGCCAGCAGCTTAGCGGCGGATCAGCCCCAGCATTTT.

Only a few counts were recorded for this clone. This CDR3 reads CASSLEEGFNQPQHF. The CDR3 DNA follows: TGTGCCAGCAGCTTAGAGGAGGGCTTTAATCAGCCCCAGCATTTT. The V and J genes are TRBV7-6 and TRBJ1-5; D unclear. V dropped 1 base and J dropped 4 bases, with 11 bases sitting between them. Germline loops: CDR1 SGHVS, CDR2 FNYEAQ. The CDR3 is 15 amino acids.

This clone was detected only a few times. The rearrangement uses TRBV5-6 and TRBJ1-1, with unresolved D. V dropped 4 bases and J dropped 4 bases, with 14 bases sitting between them. CDR1 and CDR2 (germline): SGHDT, YYEEEE. This CDR3 region has 14 residues. CDR3 bases: TGTGCCAGCAGCCGTCGGACGGTGTCCACTGAAGCTTTCTTT. Translated: CASSRRTVSTEAFF.

The chain is built from TRBV3-1 (or the pseudogene TRBV3-2) and TRBJ2-5; D unclear. Germline-derived CDR1 and CDR2 are LGHDT and YNNKEL (reference sequence). The V and J ends lost 1 base and 1 base respectively, with 4 bases between them. The CDR3 runs 13 residues. The CDR3 sequence is CASSQGPQETQYF. CDR3 DNA: TGTGCCAGCAGCCAAGGGCCCCAAGAGACCCAGTACTTC.

This chain links TRBV18 with TRBJ2-2; D unclear. Germline CDR1 and CDR2: KGHSH and LQKENI. The CDR3 has 15 amino acids. The ends were cut back, 2 bases at V and 5 bases at J, with 12 bases in the middle. The CDR3 reads CASSPWNSETGELFF. CDR3 bases: TGTGCCAGCTCACCATGGAACAGCGAAACCGGGGAGCTGTTTTTT.

The J gene is TRBJ2-7, the V gene TRBV7-2; 9 nucleotides match TRBD1. With 5 bases clipped from V and 5 bases from J, the junction kept 10 bases outside the gene matches. The CDR3 is 15 residues long. Germline V gives CDR1 SGHTA, CDR2 FQGNSA. The CDR3 coding sequence is TGTGCCAGCAGCCTAACCGGGACAGGGATAGACGAGCAGTACTTC. This sequence encodes CASSLTGTGIDEQYF.

The V and J genes are TRBV2 and TRBJ1-5, with no clear D. The CDR3 totals 17 residues. The germline V gene has CDR1 SNHLY and CDR2 FYNNEI. Trimming stripped 2 bases from V and 1 base from J, with 15 bases between. The CDR3 spells CASSEWSGFGSNQPQHF. The CDR3 DNA reads TGTGCCAGCAGTGAATGGTCGGGGTTTGGGAGCAATCAGCCCCAGCATTTT.

The V gene is TRBV29-1, the J gene TRBJ1-1; TRBD1 agrees at 9 bases. CDR1 is SQVTM and CDR2 is ANQGSEA in the germline V gene. V lost 5 bases to trimming and J lost 1 base; unmatched junction nucleotides: 11. The CDR3 consists of 16 residues. The CDR3 bases are TGCAGCGTTCCGGGACAGGGAACTTTTGCGAACACTGAAGCTTTCTTT. Translating it yields CSVPGQGTFANTEAFF.

The chain joins TRBV7-2 to TRBJ1-5; D unresolved. Germline CDR1 reads SGHTA; CDR2 reads FQGNSA. Trimming stripped 4 bases from V and 5 bases from J, with 12 bases between. This CDR3 spans 14 amino acids. This chain's CDR3 is CASSSNLRDQPQHF. The CDR3 region has the DNA TGTGCCAGCAGCTCTAATTTGAGGGATCAGCCCCAGCATTTT.

CDR3 region: CATSDPGLKGEQFF. CDR3 coding DNA: TGTGCCACCAGTGACCCGGGGTTAAAGGGTGAGCAGTTCTTC. J is TRBJ2-1 and V is TRBV24-1, with D perhaps TRBD2 (5 bases). Germline loops: CDR1 KGHDR, CDR2 SFDVKD. CDR3 length: 14 residues. Trimming took 4 bases from V and 9 from J, leaving 15 bases between them.

This rearrangement joins TRBV30 to TRBJ1-2; no clear D gene. The CDR3 covers 12 residues. The V gene's germline CDR1 is GTSNPN and CDR2 SVGIG (reference sequence). V was cut by 0 bases and J by 9 bases, with 11 bases left in between. The CDR3 loop reads CAWSVSIGSYTF. The CDR3 DNA sequence: TGTGCCTGGAGTGTATCGATAGGAAGCTACACCTTC.

In its sample, this clone is medium-sized. V and J are TRBV2 and TRBJ2-7; 7 bases agree with TRBD1. The CDR3 has 14 amino acids. V trimming: 6 bases; J trimming: 0 bases; junction bases outside the gene matches: 5. The germline V gene encodes CDR1 SNHLY and CDR2 FYNNEI. This CDR3 is CASRVQGISYEQYF. The CDR3 bases are TGTGCCAGCAGGGTACAGGGGATCTCCTACGAGCAGTACTTC. The full variable domain, with the rest looked up from reference TRBV2 and TRBJ2-7, is EPEVTQTPSHQVTQMGQEVILRCVPISNHLYFYWYRQILGQKVEFLVSFYNNEISEKSEIFDDQFSVERPDGSNFTLKIRSTKLEDSAMYFCASRVQGISYEQYFGPGTRLTVT.

This clone ranks as medium-sized. V is TRBV7-9 and J is TRBJ2-7; D is ambiguous. The CDR3 totals 9 residues. The V gene's germline CDR1 is SEHNR and CDR2 FQNEAQ (reference sequence). The CDR3 sequence is CDRSYEQYF. The CDR3 DNA is TGTGACCGCTCCTACGAGCAGTACTTC.

This chain links TRBV18 with TRBJ2-5; D gene uncertain. This CDR3 is built from 15 residues. Trimming removed 5 bases at V and 2 bases at J, with 15 bases between. Germline V gene data show CDR1 as KGHSH and CDR2 as LQKENI. The CDR3 DNA reads TGTGCCAGCTCATTCCTCGCCGAGGTGCAAGAGACCCAGTACTTC. Translating it yields CASSFLAEVQETQYF.

This chain uses TRBV5-5 with TRBJ1-1, with a possible D match to TRBD1 (5 bases). Trimming shortened V by 1 base and J by 6 bases, and 10 bases separated the two germline ends. The CDR3 loop spans 13 amino acids. Germline V gene lookup returns CDR1 SGHKS and CDR2 YYEKEE (reference sequence). The CDR3 DNA sequence: TGTGCCAGCAGCTTGATCGGGGGTGCTGAAGCTTTCTTT. It yields the protein CASSLIGGAEAFF. The entire variable domain, with the rest obtained from reference TRBV5-5 and TRBJ1-1, is as follows: DAGVTQSPTHLIKTRGQQVTLRCSPISGHKSVSWYQQVLGQGPQFIFQYYEKEERGRGNFPDRFSARQFPNYSSELNVNALLLGDSALYLCASSLIGGAEAFFGQGTRLTVV.

The chain couples TRBV4-1 to TRBJ1-3; 9 nucleotides match TRBD1. Germline V gene data show CDR1 as MGHRA and CDR2 as YSYEKL. V was clipped by 6 bases and J by 0 bases; unmatched bases: 6. There are 16 residues in the CDR3. DNA for the CDR3: TGCGCCAGCAGGCCCGGGACAGGGAACTCTGGAAACACCATATATTTT. The encoded protein is CASRPGTGNSGNTIYF.

The V and J genes are TRBV11-3 and TRBJ2-2, with D possibly TRBD1 on 6 matching bases. V was cut by 4 bases and J by 7 bases, with 10 bases left in between. CDR1 is SGHNT, CDR2 YENEEA, per germline. The CDR3 is made up of 13 amino acids. The CDR3 here is CASSYTGFGELFF. In DNA, the CDR3 is TGTGCCAGCAGCTACACAGGGTTCGGGGAGCTGTTTTTT.

The rearrangement uses TRBV4-1 and TRBJ2-3; D tentatively fits TRBD1 or TRBD2 (6 bases each). V was shortened by 0 bases and J by 7 bases, with 14 bases between the two germline ends. The CDR3 loop spans 15 amino acids. CDR1 is MGHRA, CDR2 YSYEKL, per germline. The CDR3 reads CASSQDRGGHYTQYF. In DNA form, the CDR3 reads TGCGCCAGCAGCCAAGACAGGGGAGGACACTATACGCAGTATTTT.